Listed here are 2 T cell receptor beta chains from one sample, sequenced in a study of blood T cell repertoires in COVID-19. TCRdb's copy holds only in-frame clones and misses some; the assay was immunoSEQ multiplex PCR. The table lists around 100,000 clones, about 85% of them singletons. Sequencing input: peripheral blood. The receptor set was obtained from a man aged 50 to 59 with active or convalescent COVID-19.

The J gene is TRBJ1-3, the V gene TRBV18, with D possibly TRBD1 on 6 matching bases. Looked up from germline, CDR1 is KGHSH and CDR2 is LQKENI. Trimming pared 6 bases from V and 0 bases from J, leaving 15 bases between. CDR3 length: 16 residues. Here the CDR3 reads CASSARGALSGNTIYF. The CDR3 DNA reads TGTGCCAGCTCCGCCAGGGGAGCCCTCTCTGGAAACACCATATATTTT.

V usage is TRBV4-2 and J usage is TRBJ2-7; D possibly corresponds to TRBD2 (6 bases). This CDR3 region has 15 residues. Trimming removed 4 bases at V and 7 bases at J, with 20 bases between. Germline CDR1 reads LGHNA; CDR2 reads YNFKEQ. The CDR3 protein is CASSPPGTGLWEQYF. CDR3 nucleotides: TGTGCCAGCAGCCCGCCCGGGACTGGCCTATGGGAGCAGTACTTC.